These T cell receptor beta chains were read from a single sample in a study of blood T cell repertoires in COVID-19. TCRdb's table, derived via immunoSEQ multiplex PCR, lists solely in-frame clones and lacks some. The sample yields a few hundred thousand clones, about 87% seen once. Sequencing was done on a sample of peripheral blood. The origin of the receptors is a woman aged 45 to 65 who had recovered from COVID-19. CDR3s include the opening cysteine and the closing phenylalanine or tryptophan. A D gene is named only where the DNA matches it firmly. Clone size appears in some rows only: once, few, many, or a class for an expanded clone.

d_call: TRBD2; clone_size: NA; j_call: TRBJ2-1; v_call: TRBV10-3; cdr3_nt: TGTGCCACCATGCTAGCGGGAGGGCGGGGTGAGCAGTTCTTC; cdr3_aa: CATMLAGGRGEQFF
d_call: NA; clone_size: NA; j_call: TRBJ1-2; v_call: TRBV7-2; cdr3_nt: TGTGCCAGCAGCTCACCGGTCGACGGGTATGGCTACACCTTC; cdr3_aa: CASSSPVDGYGYTF
d_call: NA; clone_size: NA; j_call: TRBJ1-4; v_call: TRBV4-3; cdr3_nt: TGCGCCAGCAGCCAAGTCAGTGCCAGGGGTGAAAAACTGTTTTTT; cdr3_aa: CASSQVSARGEKLFF
d_call: TRBD1; clone_size: NA; j_call: TRBJ1-6; v_call: TRBV30; cdr3_nt: TGTGCCTGGAGTACCGGGACAGGGGGACACTATAATTCACCCCTCCACTTT; cdr3_aa: CAWSTGTGGHYNSPLHF
d_call: NA; clone_size: NA; j_call: TRBJ2-7; v_call: TRBV7-2; cdr3_nt: TGTGCCAGCAGCTTAGTGGCACGCACCTACGAGCAGTACTTC; cdr3_aa: CASSLVARTYEQYF
d_call: TRBD2; clone_size: NA; j_call: TRBJ2-5; v_call: TRBV10-3; cdr3_nt: TGTGCCATCAGGGTAAGCGGGAGGGAAGAAGAGACCCAGTACTTC; cdr3_aa: CAIRVSGREEETQYF
d_call: TRBD1; clone_size: NA; j_call: TRBJ1-2; v_call: TRBV19; cdr3_nt: TGTGCCAGTAGTCATAACCCGGGACAGACCTTTGGTGGCTACACCTTC; cdr3_aa: CASSHNPGQTFGGYTF
d_call: TRBD2; clone_size: NA; j_call: TRBJ2-6; v_call: TRBV19; cdr3_nt: TGTGCCAGTAGACTAGCGGGAGCTTCGGGGGCCAACGTCCTGACTTTC; cdr3_aa: CASRLAGASGANVLTF
d_call: TRBD1; clone_size: NA; j_call: TRBJ2-2; v_call: TRBV5-1; cdr3_nt: TGCGCCAGCGAAAAGGGGAATGGACAGGGGATGACCGGGGAGCTGTTTTTT; cdr3_aa: CASEKGNGQGMTGELFF
d_call: TRBD1; clone_size: NA; j_call: TRBJ2-7; v_call: TRBV30; cdr3_nt: TGTGCCTGGCAAACAGGGGCCACCTACGAGCAGTACTTC; cdr3_aa: CAWQTGATYEQYF
d_call: TRBD2; clone_size: NA; j_call: TRBJ2-1; v_call: TRBV19; cdr3_nt: TGTGCCAGTAGTACGATCGGAGGTAGCGGGACTTATGAGCAGTTCTTC; cdr3_aa: CASSTIGGSGTYEQFF
d_call: NA; clone_size: NA; j_call: TRBJ1-4; v_call: TRBV18; cdr3_nt: TGTGCCAGCTCACCATTAACGATCGGGCAGGGCCATGAAAAACTGTTTTTT; cdr3_aa: CASSPLTIGQGHEKLFF
d_call: TRBD2; clone_size: NA; j_call: TRBJ2-1; v_call: TRBV9; cdr3_nt: TGTGCCAGCAGCGGGAGGGGGACTAGCGGGAGGGCTAAGGACAATGAGCAGTTCTTC; cdr3_aa: CASSGRGTSGRAKDNEQFF
d_call: NA; clone_size: once; j_call: TRBJ2-2; v_call: TRBV6-5; cdr3_nt: TGTGCCAGCAGCCCCGTTCGGGGATCGGGGGAGCTGTTTTTT; cdr3_aa: CASSPVRGSGELFF
d_call: TRBD2; clone_size: NA; j_call: TRBJ2-2; v_call: TRBV28; cdr3_nt: TGTGCCAGCAGTTACCCGAGGGGGACTAGCGGGAGTAGAAACACCGGGGAGCTGTTTTTT; cdr3_aa: CASSYPRGTSGSRNTGELFF
d_call: NA; clone_size: NA; j_call: TRBJ2-7; v_call: TRBV30; cdr3_nt: TGTGCCTGGAGTGTACACGCCTACGAGCAGTACTTC; cdr3_aa: CAWSVHAYEQYF
d_call: NA; clone_size: NA; j_call: TRBJ2-7; v_call: TRBV4-2; cdr3_nt: TGTGCCAGCAGCCAAGATGAGGGCAGGGGAAGGGAGCAGTACTTC; cdr3_aa: CASSQDEGRGREQYF
d_call: TRBD2; clone_size: NA; j_call: TRBJ2-1; v_call: TRBV7-2; cdr3_nt: TGTGCCAGCAGCCTTTTAGCGGGGGGCAATGCTAACGAGCAGTTCTTC; cdr3_aa: CASSLLAGGNANEQFF
d_call: NA; clone_size: NA; j_call: TRBJ2-7; v_call: TRBV6-5; cdr3_nt: TGTGCCAGCAGTTACTCGAACCGGGGGTCCTACGAGCAGTACTTC; cdr3_aa: CASSYSNRGSYEQYF
d_call: TRBD1; clone_size: NA; j_call: TRBJ2-6; v_call: TRBV4-3; cdr3_nt: TGCGCCAGCAGCCAAGAAGGAGGACAGGGGGTTGCTGGGGCCAACGTCCTGACTTTC; cdr3_aa: CASSQEGGQGVAGANVLTF
d_call: NA; clone_size: NA; j_call: TRBJ2-6; v_call: TRBV19; cdr3_nt: TGTGCCAGTAGTATGGCTCGGGTAGGAGGGGCCAACGTCCTGACTTTC; cdr3_aa: CASSMARVGGANVLTF
d_call: NA; clone_size: NA; j_call: TRBJ1-6; v_call: TRBV10-3; cdr3_nt: TGTGCCATCAACAGGCAGGGGCTTGATTCACCCCTCCACTTT; cdr3_aa: CAINRQGLDSPLHF
d_call: TRBD1; clone_size: NA; j_call: TRBJ2-1; v_call: TRBV15; cdr3_nt: TGTGCCACCAGCGGTAGGACAGGGCCGTACAATGAGCAGTTCTTC; cdr3_aa: CATSGRTGPYNEQFF
d_call: NA; clone_size: NA; j_call: TRBJ2-7; v_call: TRBV10-3; cdr3_nt: TGTGCCATCAGTGATGGGACACACTCCTACGAGCAGTACTTC; cdr3_aa: CAISDGTHSYEQYF
d_call: TRBD2; clone_size: NA; j_call: TRBJ2-2; v_call: TRBV9; cdr3_nt: TGTGCCAGCAGCCCCGGGACTACAGTATTGGCCGGGGAGCTGTTTTTT; cdr3_aa: CASSPGTTVLAGELFF
d_call: TRBD1; clone_size: NA; j_call: TRBJ1-1; v_call: TRBV28; cdr3_nt: TGTGCCAGCAGGGGGACAGGGGGGAACACTGAAGCTTTCTTT; cdr3_aa: CASRGTGGNTEAFF
d_call: TRBD1; clone_size: NA; j_call: TRBJ1-2; v_call: TRBV7-2; cdr3_nt: TGTGCCAGCAGCCCCCGGACAGGGGACTATGGGCTGGGCTACACCTTC; cdr3_aa: CASSPRTGDYGLGYTF
d_call: NA; clone_size: once; j_call: TRBJ1-1; v_call: TRBV3-1/TRBV3-2; cdr3_nt: TGTGCCAGCAGCCAATTGAGGCGGGAGATCACTGAAGCTTTCTTT; cdr3_aa: CASSQLRREITEAFF
d_call: NA; clone_size: NA; j_call: TRBJ2-5; v_call: TRBV4-3; cdr3_nt: TGCGCCAGCAGCCAAGATTGGTCTAGCCTAGAGACCCAGTACTTC; cdr3_aa: CASSQDWSSLETQYF
d_call: TRBD1; clone_size: NA; j_call: TRBJ1-2; v_call: TRBV28; cdr3_nt: TGTGCCAGCAGTTACGGACAGGGGAACTATGGCTACACCTTC; cdr3_aa: CASSYGQGNYGYTF
d_call: TRBD1; clone_size: NA; j_call: TRBJ1-1; v_call: TRBV6-6; cdr3_nt: TGTGCCAGCAGCCCGCGACAGGGGGTAGCTGAAGCTTTCTTT; cdr3_aa: CASSPRQGVAEAFF
d_call: TRBD2; clone_size: NA; j_call: TRBJ2-7; v_call: TRBV28; cdr3_nt: TGTGCCAGCAGTTTATCTGGACTAGCGGGGGGCTTGCACGAGCAGTACTTC; cdr3_aa: CASSLSGLAGGLHEQYF
d_call: NA; clone_size: NA; j_call: TRBJ2-6; v_call: TRBV9; cdr3_nt: TGTGCCAGCAGCGCAAGGGCTTGGGAAGGGAGGCCCGGGGCCAACGTCCTGACTTTC; cdr3_aa: CASSARAWEGRPGANVLTF
d_call: TRBD1; clone_size: NA; j_call: TRBJ2-1; v_call: TRBV4-2; cdr3_nt: TGTGCCAGCAGCCAAGTTAGGGGGCGCGGAAATGAGCAGTTCTTC; cdr3_aa: CASSQVRGRGNEQFF
d_call: NA; clone_size: NA; j_call: TRBJ1-2; v_call: TRBV19; cdr3_nt: TGTGCCAGTAGTTTCGGACTCTATGGCTACACCTTC; cdr3_aa: CASSFGLYGYTF
d_call: NA; clone_size: NA; j_call: TRBJ2-1; v_call: TRBV2; cdr3_nt: TGTGCCAGCAGCGGTTCCCGTGAGGCCAGCTCCTACAATGAGCAGTTCTTC; cdr3_aa: CASSGSREASSYNEQFF
d_call: NA; clone_size: NA; j_call: TRBJ1-2; v_call: TRBV10-3; cdr3_nt: TGTGCCATCAGGGTCCCCCTCGGAGGGGAGCACTATGGCTACACCTTC; cdr3_aa: CAIRVPLGGEHYGYTF
d_call: NA; clone_size: once; j_call: TRBJ1-3; v_call: TRBV18; cdr3_nt: TGTGCCAGCTCAGATCTGGGGCGATCTGGAAACACCATATATTTT; cdr3_aa: CASSDLGRSGNTIYF
d_call: TRBD1; clone_size: few; j_call: TRBJ1-6; v_call: TRBV5-1; cdr3_nt: TGCGCCAGCAGCCGTCGACAGGGGGCTTCCTATAATTCACCCCTCCACTTT; cdr3_aa: CASSRRQGASYNSPLHF
d_call: NA; clone_size: once; j_call: TRBJ1-1; v_call: TRBV18; cdr3_nt: TGTGCCAGCTCACCACGGGACTTCACTGAAGCTTTCTTT; cdr3_aa: CASSPRDFTEAFF
d_call: NA; clone_size: NA; j_call: TRBJ2-1; v_call: TRBV19; cdr3_nt: TGTGCCAGTAGCCACCGGGACACCTACAATGAGCAGTTCTTC; cdr3_aa: CASSHRDTYNEQFF
d_call: TRBD1; clone_size: NA; j_call: TRBJ1-1; v_call: TRBV18; cdr3_nt: TGTGCCAGCTCGCCGGGACAGGGTGAAGCTTTCTTT; cdr3_aa: CASSPGQGEAFF
d_call: NA; clone_size: NA; j_call: TRBJ2-3; v_call: TRBV27; cdr3_nt: TGTGCCAGCAGGGAGGTTCAGCCCACAGATACGCAGTATTTT; cdr3_aa: CASREVQPTDTQYF
d_call: NA; clone_size: once; j_call: TRBJ2-1; v_call: TRBV12-5; cdr3_nt: TGTGCTAGTGGTTTGGGGGTTACCGGGTCCTACAATGAGCAGTTCTTC; cdr3_aa: CASGLGVTGSYNEQFF
d_call: NA; clone_size: NA; j_call: TRBJ1-1; v_call: TRBV7-3; cdr3_nt: TGTGCCAGCAGCCATAACCGGGGGGCTGAAGCTTTCTTT; cdr3_aa: CASSHNRGAEAFF
d_call: NA; clone_size: NA; j_call: TRBJ1-1; v_call: TRBV28; cdr3_nt: TGTGCCAGCAGTTCCCCCGGGAAGCCCGAAGCTTTCTTT; cdr3_aa: CASSSPGKPEAFF
d_call: NA; clone_size: NA; j_call: TRBJ1-1; v_call: TRBV10-1; cdr3_nt: TGCGCCAGCAGTGAGTCGAATAGGGGCACTGAAGCTTTCTTT; cdr3_aa: CASSESNRGTEAFF
d_call: TRBD2; clone_size: few; j_call: TRBJ2-7; v_call: TRBV6-6; cdr3_nt: TGTGCCAGCCGGGCTAGCGGGGGAGCCTACGAGCAGTACTTC; cdr3_aa: CASRASGGAYEQYF
d_call: TRBD2; clone_size: NA; j_call: TRBJ2-7; v_call: TRBV27; cdr3_nt: TGTGCCAGCAGTTTCGGGACTAGCGGGGGCGAGTCCTACGAGCAGTACTTC; cdr3_aa: CASSFGTSGGESYEQYF
d_call: NA; clone_size: NA; j_call: TRBJ2-7; v_call: TRBV28; cdr3_nt: TGTGCCAGCAAACCGCGAGGGTACGGCTACGAGCAGTACTTC; cdr3_aa: CASKPRGYGYEQYF
d_call: NA; clone_size: NA; j_call: TRBJ1-5; v_call: TRBV6-6; cdr3_nt: TGTGCCAGCGAAAAGGAAGGTCGGAGGAATCAGCCCCAGCATTTT; cdr3_aa: CASEKEGRRNQPQHF
d_call: TRBD1; clone_size: few; j_call: TRBJ1-1; v_call: TRBV10-3; cdr3_nt: TGTGCCATCAGTGACTCACAGGGGGGCACTGAAGCTTTCTTT; cdr3_aa: CAISDSQGGTEAFF
d_call: NA; clone_size: NA; j_call: TRBJ1-1; v_call: TRBV5-4; cdr3_nt: TGTGCCAGCAGCTTCGGTCATTCGGGTATGAACACTGAAGCTTTCTTT; cdr3_aa: CASSFGHSGMNTEAFF